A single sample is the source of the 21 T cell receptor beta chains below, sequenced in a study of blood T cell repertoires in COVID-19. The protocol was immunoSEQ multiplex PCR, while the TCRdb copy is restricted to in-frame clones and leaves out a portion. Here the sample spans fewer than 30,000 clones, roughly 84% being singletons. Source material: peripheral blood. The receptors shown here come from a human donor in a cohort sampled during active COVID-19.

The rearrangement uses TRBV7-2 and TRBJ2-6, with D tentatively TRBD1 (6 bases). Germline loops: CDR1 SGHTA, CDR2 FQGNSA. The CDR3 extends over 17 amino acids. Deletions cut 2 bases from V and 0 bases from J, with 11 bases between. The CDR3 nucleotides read TGTGCCAGCAGCTTACGGACAGCCTTCTCTGGGGCCAACGTCCTGACTTTC. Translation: CASSLRTAFSGANVLTF.

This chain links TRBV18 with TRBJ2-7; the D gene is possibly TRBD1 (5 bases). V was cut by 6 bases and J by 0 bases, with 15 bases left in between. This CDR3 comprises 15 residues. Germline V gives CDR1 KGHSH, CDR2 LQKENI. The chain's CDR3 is CASSVTGGASYEQYF. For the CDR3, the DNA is TGTGCCAGCTCGGTTACAGGTGGGGCCTCCTACGAGCAGTACTTC. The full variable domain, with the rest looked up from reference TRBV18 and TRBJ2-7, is NAGVMQNPRHLVRRRGQEARLRCSPMKGHSHVYWYRQLPEEGLKFMVYLQKENIIDESGMPKERFSAEFPKEGPSILRIQQVVRGDSAAYFCASSVTGGASYEQYFGPGTRLTVT.

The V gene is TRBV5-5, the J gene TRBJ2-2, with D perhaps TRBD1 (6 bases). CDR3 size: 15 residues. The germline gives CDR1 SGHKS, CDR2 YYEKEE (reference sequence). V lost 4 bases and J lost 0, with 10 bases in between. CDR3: CASSPQGSNTGELFF. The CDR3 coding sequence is TGTGCCAGCAGCCCACAGGGATCGAACACCGGGGAGCTGTTTTTT. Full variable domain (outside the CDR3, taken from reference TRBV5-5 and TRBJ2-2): DAGVTQSPTHLIKTRGQQVTLRCSPISGHKSVSWYQQVLGQGPQFIFQYYEKEERGRGNFPDRFSARQFPNYSSELNVNALLLGDSALYLCASSPQGSNTGELFFGEGSRLTVL.

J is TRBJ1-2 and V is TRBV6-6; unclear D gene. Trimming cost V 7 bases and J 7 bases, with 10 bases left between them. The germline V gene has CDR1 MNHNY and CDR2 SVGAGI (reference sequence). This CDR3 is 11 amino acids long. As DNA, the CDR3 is TGTGCCAGCACAAAAGCGCGTGGCTACACCTTC. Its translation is CASTKARGYTF.

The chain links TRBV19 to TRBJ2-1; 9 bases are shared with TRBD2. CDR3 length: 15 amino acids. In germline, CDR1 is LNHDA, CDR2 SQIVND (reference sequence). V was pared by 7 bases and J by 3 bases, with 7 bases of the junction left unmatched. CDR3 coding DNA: TGTGCCAGTACCCCGCGTAGCGGGGGCTACAATGAGCAGTTCTTC. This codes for CASTPRSGGYNEQFF.

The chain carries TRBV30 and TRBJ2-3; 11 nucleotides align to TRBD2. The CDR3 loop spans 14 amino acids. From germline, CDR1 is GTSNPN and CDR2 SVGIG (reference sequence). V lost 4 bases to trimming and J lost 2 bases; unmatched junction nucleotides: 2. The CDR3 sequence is CAWTGLADTDTQYF. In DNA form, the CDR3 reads TGTGCCTGGACGGGACTAGCGGACACAGATACGCAGTATTTT.

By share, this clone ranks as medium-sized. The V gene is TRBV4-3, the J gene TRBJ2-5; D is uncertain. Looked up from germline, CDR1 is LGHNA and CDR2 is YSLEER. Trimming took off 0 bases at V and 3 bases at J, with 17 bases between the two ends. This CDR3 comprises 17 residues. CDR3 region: CASSQEWPANGEETQYF. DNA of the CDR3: TGCGCCAGCAGCCAAGAATGGCCGGCTAACGGAGAAGAGACCCAGTACTTC.

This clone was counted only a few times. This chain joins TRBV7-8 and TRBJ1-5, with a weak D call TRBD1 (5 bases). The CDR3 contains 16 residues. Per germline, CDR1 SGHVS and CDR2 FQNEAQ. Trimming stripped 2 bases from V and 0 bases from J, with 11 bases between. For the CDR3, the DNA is TGTGCCAGCAGCTTATTTGGTGACAGTAGCAATCAGCCCCAGCATTTT. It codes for CASSLFGDSSNQPQHF.

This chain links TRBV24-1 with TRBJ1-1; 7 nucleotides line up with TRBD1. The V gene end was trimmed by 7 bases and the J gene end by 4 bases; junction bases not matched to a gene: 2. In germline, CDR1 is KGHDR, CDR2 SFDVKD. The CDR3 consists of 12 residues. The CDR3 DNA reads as TGTGCCACCAGCAGGGGGAGCACTGAAGCTTTCTTT. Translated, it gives CATSRGSTEAFF.

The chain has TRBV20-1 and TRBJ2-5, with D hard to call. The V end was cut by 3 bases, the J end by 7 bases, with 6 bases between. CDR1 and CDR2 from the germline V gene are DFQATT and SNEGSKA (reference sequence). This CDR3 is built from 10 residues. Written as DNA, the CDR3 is TGCAGTGCTAGCCCAGGGACCCAGTACTTC. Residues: CSASPGTQYF.

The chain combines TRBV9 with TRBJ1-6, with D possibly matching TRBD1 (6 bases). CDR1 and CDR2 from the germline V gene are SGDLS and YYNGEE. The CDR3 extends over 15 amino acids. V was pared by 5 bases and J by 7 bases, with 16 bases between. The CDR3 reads CASRAPGQGNSPLHF. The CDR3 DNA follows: TGTGCCAGCAGGGCCCCGGGACAAGGAAATTCACCCCTCCACTTT.

The CDR3 bases are TGTGCCAGCACCATAGACACTAATGAGCAGTTCTTC. It translates to CASTIDTNEQFF. The V gene is TRBV12-3 or TRBV12-4, the J gene TRBJ2-1, with no clear D. This CDR3 contains 12 residues. V was clipped by 7 bases and J by 7 bases, with 11 bases between them.

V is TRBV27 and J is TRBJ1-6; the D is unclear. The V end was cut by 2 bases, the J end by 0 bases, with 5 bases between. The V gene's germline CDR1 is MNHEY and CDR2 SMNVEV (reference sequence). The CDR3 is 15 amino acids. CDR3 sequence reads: CASSLGGSYNSPLHF. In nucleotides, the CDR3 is TGTGCCAGCAGTTTAGGCGGCTCCTATAATTCACCCCTCCACTTT.

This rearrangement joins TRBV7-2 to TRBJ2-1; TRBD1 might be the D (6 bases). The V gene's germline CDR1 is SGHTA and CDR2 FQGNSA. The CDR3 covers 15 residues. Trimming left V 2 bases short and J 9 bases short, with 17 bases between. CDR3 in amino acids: CASSLIVQGMGEQFF. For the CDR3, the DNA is TGTGCCAGCAGCTTAATCGTCCAGGGGATGGGTGAGCAGTTCTTC.

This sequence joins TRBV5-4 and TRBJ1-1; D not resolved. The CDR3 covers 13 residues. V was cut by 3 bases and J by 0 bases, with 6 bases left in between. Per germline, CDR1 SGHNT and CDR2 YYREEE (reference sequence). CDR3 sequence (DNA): TGTGCCAGCAGCTCTTATATGAACACTGAAGCTTTCTTT. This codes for CASSSYMNTEAFF.

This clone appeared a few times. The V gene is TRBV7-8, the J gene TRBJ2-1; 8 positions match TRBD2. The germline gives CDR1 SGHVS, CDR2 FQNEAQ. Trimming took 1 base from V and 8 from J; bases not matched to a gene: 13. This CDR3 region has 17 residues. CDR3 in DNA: TGTGCCAGCAGCTTAGGCCGGGGGACTAGTCTCTGGGATGAGCAGTTCTTC. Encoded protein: CASSLGRGTSLWDEQFF.

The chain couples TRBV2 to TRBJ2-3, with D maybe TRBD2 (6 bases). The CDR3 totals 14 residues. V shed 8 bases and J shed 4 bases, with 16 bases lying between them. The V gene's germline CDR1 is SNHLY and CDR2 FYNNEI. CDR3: CASVGGTAADTQYF. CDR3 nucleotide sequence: TGTGCCAGCGTGGGCGGGACGGCTGCAGATACGCAGTATTTT.

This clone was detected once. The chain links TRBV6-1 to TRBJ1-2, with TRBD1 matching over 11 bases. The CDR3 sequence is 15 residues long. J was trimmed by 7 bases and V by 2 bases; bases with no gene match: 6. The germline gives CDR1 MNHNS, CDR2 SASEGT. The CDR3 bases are TGTGCCAGCAGTGAACGGGACAGGGGGATAAGTGGCTACACCTTC. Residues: CASSERDRGISGYTF.

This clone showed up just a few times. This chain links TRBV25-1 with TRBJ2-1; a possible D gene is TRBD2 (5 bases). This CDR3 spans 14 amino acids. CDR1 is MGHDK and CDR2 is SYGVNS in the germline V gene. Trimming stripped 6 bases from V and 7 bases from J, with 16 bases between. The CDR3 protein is CASSPGGRHNEQFF. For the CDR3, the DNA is TGTGCCAGCAGCCCCGGAGGCAGACATAATGAGCAGTTCTTC.

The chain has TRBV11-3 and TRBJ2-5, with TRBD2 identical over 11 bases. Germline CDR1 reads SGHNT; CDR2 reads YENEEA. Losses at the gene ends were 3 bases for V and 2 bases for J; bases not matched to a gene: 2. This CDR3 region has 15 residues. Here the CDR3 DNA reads TGTGCCAGCAGCTTTACTAGCGGGGGTCAAGAGACCCAGTACTTC. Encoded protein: CASSFTSGGQETQYF. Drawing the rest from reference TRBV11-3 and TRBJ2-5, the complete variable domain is EAGVVQSPRYKIIEKKQPVAFWCNPISGHNTLYWYLQNLGQGPELLIRYENEEAVDDSQLPKDRFSAERLKGVDSTLKIQPAELGDSAVYLCASSFTSGGQETQYFGPGTRLLVL.

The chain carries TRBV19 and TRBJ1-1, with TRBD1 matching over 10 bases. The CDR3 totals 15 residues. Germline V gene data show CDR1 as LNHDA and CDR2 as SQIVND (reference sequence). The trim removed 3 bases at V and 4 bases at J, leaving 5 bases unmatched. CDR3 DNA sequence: TGTGCCAGTAGTATTGGCGGGACAGGGGCCACTGAAGCTTTCTTT. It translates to CASSIGGTGATEAFF. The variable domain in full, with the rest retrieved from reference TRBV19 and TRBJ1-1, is DGGITQSPKYLFRKEGQNVTLSCEQNLNHDAMYWYRQDPGQGLRLIYYSQIVNDFQKGDIAEGYSVSREKKESFPLTVTSAQKNPTAFYLCASSIGGTGATEAFFGQGTRLTVV.